This passage covers 24 T cell receptor beta chains from one sample sequenced in a study of identical twins. TCRdb reprocessed the 5' RACE reads with MiXCR, giving one entry per CDR3 protein. The profile shows some 710,000 distinct CDR3 sequences, roughly 6.2% of them singletons. The specimen was naive T cells sorted from blood. All receptors come from a man aged 18-30 years in good health.

This clonotype was counted only a few times. The V and J genes are TRBV9 and TRBJ1-5, with D unresolved. The V and J ends lost 0 bases and 5 bases respectively, with 12 bases between them. The CDR3 extends over 15 amino acids. The germline CDR1 and CDR2 sequences are SGDLS and YYNGEE. The DNA for the CDR3 is TGTGCCAGCAGCGTAGGTATGGGAGACGATCAGCCCCAGCATTTT. It is translated as CASSVGMGDDQPQHF.

This clonotype was counted many times. The rearrangement links TRBV12-3 or TRBV12-4 to TRBJ1-5; TRBD1 aligns across 7 bases. CDR3 length equals 15 residues. With V trimmed by 5 bases and J by 0 bases, 4 bases remained unmatched. In nucleotides, the CDR3 is TGTGCCAGCAGTGAACAGGGGAATAGCAATCAGCCCCAGCATTTT. Protein: CASSEQGNSNQPQHF.

This clonotype was counted many times. The chain uses TRBV20-1 and TRBJ1-2; 8 positions agree with TRBD1. CDR1 is DFQATT, CDR2 SNEGSKA, per germline (reference sequence). The CDR3 consists of 14 residues. The V gene end was trimmed by 5 bases and the J gene end by 0 bases; junction bases not matched to a gene: 5. CDR3 bases: TGCAGTGCTTGGGGACAGGATCCTAACTATGGCTACACCTTC. Protein product: CSAWGQDPNYGYTF.

This clonotype occurred a few times. The V and J genes are TRBV5-1 and TRBJ2-1; TRBD2 is a possible D gene (5 bases). The germline gives CDR1 SGHRS, CDR2 YFSETQ. CDR3 size: 19 residues. V lost 4 bases and J 0 bases, leaving 23 bases between the germline ends. CDR3 sequence (DNA): TGCGCCAGCAGCCCCCACACGGCGGTAGCGTTACGCTCCTACAATGAGCAGTTCTTC. This gives the protein CASSPHTAVALRSYNEQFF.

This clonotype was counted many times. CDR3 residues: CSARSTGGTETQYF. CDR3 in DNA: TGCAGTGCTAGATCTACAGGGGGCACGGAGACCCAGTACTTC. The chain uses TRBV20-1 and TRBJ2-5; 9 bases line up with TRBD1. In germline, CDR1 is DFQATT, CDR2 SNEGSKA (reference sequence). The J segment lost 5 bases and the V segment lost 2 bases, leaving 6 bases of the junction unmatched. CDR3 length equals 14 residues.

The chain carries TRBV20-1 and TRBJ1-1; a possible D gene is TRBD1 (5 bases). V shed 3 bases and J shed 5 bases, with 19 bases lying between them. The CDR3 contains 15 residues. Germline loops: CDR1 DFQATT, CDR2 SNEGSKA (reference sequence). Here the CDR3 reads CSASLWQGSGTEAFF. The CDR3 DNA follows: TGCAGTGCTAGCTTGTGGCAGGGTTCGGGGACTGAAGCTTTCTTT.

This clonotype was detected many times. The CDR3 spells CASSPKTGFPSTDTQYF. CDR3 nucleotide sequence: TGTGCCAGCAGCCCGAAAACCGGGTTCCCCAGCACAGATACGCAGTATTTT. The chain carries TRBV11-1 and TRBJ2-3, with no clear D. Germline loops: CDR1 SGHAT, CDR2 FQDESV (reference sequence). Deletions cut 5 bases from V and 0 bases from J, with 18 bases between. The CDR3 sequence is 17 residues long.

This clonotype came up a few times. The V gene is TRBV20-1, the J gene TRBJ2-3; D may be TRBD1 or TRBD2 (5 bases each). The length of the CDR3 is 15 residues. Germline CDR1 reads DFQATT; CDR2 reads SNEGSKA (reference sequence). The V end was cut by 0 bases, the J end by 4 bases, with 14 bases between. CDR3 sequence reads: CSARDFVGASDTQYF. The DNA for the CDR3 is TGCAGTGCTAGAGATTTCGTCGGGGCGTCAGATACGCAGTATTTT.

This clonotype was counted at least ten times. A junction boundary mismatches the germline segment, possibly from a read error. J is TRBJ2-2 and V is TRBV6-1; 8 nucleotides align to TRBD1. The CDR3 loop spans 15 amino acids. The germline V gene encodes CDR1 MNHNS and CDR2 SASEGT. CDR3 coding DNA: TGTGCCAGCAGCCCCCAGGGGGCGAAAACCGGGGAGCTGTTTTTT. This codes for CASSPQGAKTGELFF.

This clonotype has a count of ten or more. The rearrangement uses TRBV20-1 and TRBJ1-6; 7 bases fit TRBD1. Germline CDR1 reads DFQATT; CDR2 reads SNEGSKA (reference sequence). V shed 2 bases and J 5 bases; nucleotides not matched to a gene: 9. The CDR3 totals 16 residues. Here the CDR3 reads CSARPNDRADNSPLHF. The CDR3 DNA reads TGCAGTGCTAGACCGAACGACAGGGCTGATAATTCACCCCTCCACTTT.

This clonotype was seen repeatedly, ten times or more. This chain links TRBV30 with TRBJ2-5; tentatively, D is TRBD1 or TRBD2 (6 bases each). The CDR3 consists of 15 residues. CDR1 and CDR2 (germline): GTSNPN, SVGIG (reference sequence). With 0 bases removed from V and 7 bases from J, the gap between germline ends came to 18 bases. The CDR3 nucleotides are TGTGCCTGGAGTGTAACCAAAATTGGAGGGGGGACCCAGTACTTC. Amino acid sequence: CAWSVTKIGGGTQYF. The full variable domain, completed using reference TRBV30 and TRBJ2-5, is SQTIHQWPATLVQPVGSPLSLECTVEGTSNPNLYWYRQAAGRGLQLLFYSVGIGQISSEVPQNLSASRPQDRQFILSSKKLLLSDSGFYLCAWSVTKIGGGTQYFGPGTRLLVL.

V is TRBV27 and J is TRBJ2-1; the D gene is possibly TRBD2 (7 bases). This CDR3 is 13 amino acids long. Germline V gene sequence: CDR1 MNHEY, CDR2 SMNVEV (reference sequence). Trimming removed 10 bases at V and 6 bases at J, with 16 bases between. CDR3 bases: TGTGCCACCGAGGGGGAGGGCCTCAATGAGCAGTTCTTC. It codes for CATEGEGLNEQFF.

There are many counts of this clonotype. V is TRBV20-1 and J is TRBJ2-7; 8 bases are a match to TRBD2. Per the germline V gene, CDR1 is DFQATT and CDR2 is SNEGSKA (reference sequence). This CDR3 spans 12 amino acids. Unmatched junction bases numbered 8, after V lost 7 bases and J lost 6 bases. DNA of the CDR3: TGCAGTGTAACGGGAGGGCCCGGCGAGCAGTACTTC. Amino acid sequence: CSVTGGPGEQYF.

As for this clonotype: This may stem from a read error, because a much larger clone lies one nucleotide away. The gene calls are TRBV29-1 and TRBJ2-3, with 8 bases aligning to TRBD2. Germline-derived CDR1 and CDR2 are SQVTM and ANQGSEA. The length of the CDR3 is 14 residues. The CDR3 sequence: CSFEDGRAADTQYF. As DNA, the CDR3 is TGCAGCTTTGAGGACGGGAGGGCCGCAGATACGCAGTATTTT.

This clonotype was seen repeatedly, ten times or more. This chain links TRBV12-3 or TRBV12-4 with TRBJ2-7, with D perhaps assigned TRBD1 or TRBD2 (5 bases each). The V end was cut by 3 bases, the J end by 0 bases, with 12 bases between. CDR3 size: 15 residues. CDR3 sequence (DNA): TGTGCCAGCAGTTTGTACAGGAGGAGCTCCTACGAGCAGTACTTC. Its protein product is CASSLYRRSSYEQYF.

In its sample, this clonotype was seen many times. The V gene is TRBV12-3 or TRBV12-4, the J gene TRBJ2-4; 9 bases line up with TRBD1. The CDR3 has 15 residues. J gave up 7 bases and V 8 bases, and 12 bases lay outside the gene matches. DNA of the CDR3: TGTGCCAGCGAAGCCGGGACAGGGATGGTCAACATTCAGTACTTC. The encoded protein is CASEAGTGMVNIQYF.

This clonotype was picked up many times. This chain connects TRBV6-4 to TRBJ2-3; tentatively, D is TRBD2 (6 bases). The CDR3 extends over 15 amino acids. Trimming pared 2 bases from V and 6 bases from J, leaving 15 bases between. Germline values: CDR1 MRHNA, CDR2 SNTAGT. The CDR3 sequence: CASSDLPGVTDTQYF. CDR3 coding DNA: TGTGCCAGCAGTGACCTGCCGGGAGTGACGGATACGCAGTATTTT.

This clonotype was counted ten times or more. The DNA for the CDR3 is TGTGCCAGCAGTTTACATGGGTCTGGCGAGCAGTACGTC. As protein: CASSLHGSGEQYV. V usage is TRBV12-3 or TRBV12-4 and J usage is TRBJ2-7; D remains unclear. V lost 2 bases to trimming and J lost 6 bases, with 11 bases between them. This CDR3 comprises 13 residues.

In its sample, this clonotype was seen a few times. The rearrangement uses TRBV4-1 and TRBJ1-1; 7 nucleotides align to TRBD1. Trimming at V came to 2 bases and at J to 6 bases, leaving 3 bases not matched to a gene. CDR1 MGHRA and CDR2 YSYEKL come from the germline V gene. The CDR3 has 13 residues. The CDR3 DNA reads TGCGCCAGCAGCCAACCTGACAGGGCTGAAGCTTTCTTT. As protein: CASSQPDRAEAFF.

The rearrangement uses TRBV18 and TRBJ2-1; maybe TRBD2 (5 bases). Germline V gene lookup returns CDR1 KGHSH and CDR2 LQKENI. CDR3 length: 13 residues. V shed 6 bases and J shed 11 bases, with 17 bases lying between them. In DNA, the CDR3 is TGTGCCAGCTCCCCTAAGGACTCACCGAAGCAGTTCTTC. This codes for CASSPKDSPKQFF.

Many counts were recorded for this clonotype. The V gene is TRBV5-1, the J gene TRBJ1-1; the D is unclear. The CDR3 covers 12 residues. Trimming stripped 3 bases from V and 7 bases from J, with 10 bases between. The germline V gene has CDR1 SGHRS and CDR2 YFSETQ. This CDR3 reads CASSSYGGEAFF. The DNA for the CDR3 is TGCGCCAGCAGCTCATATGGAGGTGAAGCTTTCTTT.

Only a few counts were recorded for this clonotype. V and J are TRBV20-1 and TRBJ1-5, with no clear D. V was cut by 5 bases and J by 6 bases, with 8 bases left in between. The germline V gene encodes CDR1 DFQATT and CDR2 SNEGSKA (reference sequence). The CDR3 is 11 amino acids. CDR3 protein: CSAQGGQPQHF. CDR3 in DNA: TGCAGTGCTCAAGGAGGTCAGCCCCAGCATTTT.

This clonotype was seen at least ten times. The CDR3 spells CAISEQGGSSYEQYF. The CDR3 coding sequence is TGTGCCATCAGTGAACAGGGGGGGAGCTCCTACGAGCAGTACTTC. The rearrangement uses TRBV10-3 and TRBJ2-7, with D tentatively TRBD1 (8 bases). The germline CDR1 and CDR2 sequences are ENHRY and SYGVKD. The CDR3 contains 15 residues. The V end was cut by 3 bases, the J end by 0 bases, with 12 bases between.

This clonotype was seen repeatedly, ten times or more. This rearrangement joins TRBV20-1 to TRBJ2-1; the D gene is possibly TRBD2 (5 bases). Trimming removed 3 bases from V and 12 bases from J, with 9 bases in between. Germline V gives CDR1 DFQATT, CDR2 SNEGSKA (reference sequence). CDR3 length: 10 amino acids. This CDR3 reads CSARASRQFF. The CDR3 DNA sequence: TGCAGTGCTAGGGCTAGCCGGCAGTTCTTC.